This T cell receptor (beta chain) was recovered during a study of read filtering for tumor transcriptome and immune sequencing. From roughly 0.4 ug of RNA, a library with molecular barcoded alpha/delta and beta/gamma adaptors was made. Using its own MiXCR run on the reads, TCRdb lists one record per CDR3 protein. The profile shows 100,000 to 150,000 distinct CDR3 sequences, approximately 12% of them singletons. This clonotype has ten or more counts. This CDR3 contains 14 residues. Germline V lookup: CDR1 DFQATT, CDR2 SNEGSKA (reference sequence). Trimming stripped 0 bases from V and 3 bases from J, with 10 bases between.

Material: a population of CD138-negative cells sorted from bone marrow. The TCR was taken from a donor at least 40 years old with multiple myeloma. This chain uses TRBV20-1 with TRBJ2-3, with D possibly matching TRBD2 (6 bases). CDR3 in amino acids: CSARDAGSTDTQYF. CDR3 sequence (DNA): TGCAGTGCTAGAGATGCGGGGTCTACAGATACGCAGTATTTT.